The 30 T cell receptor beta chains reported below all come from one sample, sequenced in a study of monozygotic twins with cystic fibrosis (dated by TCRdb to the early 2020s). Preparation of the library involved the immunoSEQ multiplex PCR assay. This immuneACCESS table, as held by TCRdb, lists in-frame sequences with V and J called but not all clones. Of the missing ones, under half trace to an unresolved V gene in checked studies; the others have no known cause. The sample has roughly 19,000 clones on record, 95% to 97% of them singletons. Under 2.5% of the sample comes from the top ten. Sequencing input: blood. Receptor source: a woman aged 25 to 39 with cystic fibrosis.

This clone was found once. V and J are TRBV7-2 and TRBJ1-2; D gene uncertain. Germline CDR1 and CDR2: SGHTA and FQGNSA. The CDR3 contains 11 residues. The CDR3 here is CALGLGYGYTF. The CDR3 DNA is TGTGCGCTCGGCCTTGGCTATGGCTACACCTTC.

The genes are TRBV4-3 and TRBJ2-7; 7 bases agree with TRBD1. The CDR3 runs to 15 residues. Germline CDR1 LGHNA, CDR2 YSLEER. After removal of 0 bases from V and 1 base from J, the junction contained 3 bases not matched to a gene. The CDR3 loop is CASSQEGGRSYEQYF. DNA of the CDR3: TGCGCCAGCAGCCAAGAAGGGGGCAGATCCTACGAGCAGTACTTC.

The genes are TRBV7-2 and TRBJ2-1, with D perhaps assigned TRBD1 or TRBD2 (5 bases each). Per germline, CDR1 SGHTA and CDR2 FQGNSA. The CDR3 extends over 18 amino acids. The germline V and J ends were trimmed by 4 bases and 0 bases, with 19 bases remaining between them. CDR3 residues: CASSSLGDRKRSYNEQFF. The CDR3 region has the DNA TGTGCCAGCAGCTCTTTGGGGGATCGAAAACGCTCCTACAATGAGCAGTTCTTC.

CDR3 sequence (DNA): TGTGCCAGCAGCTCCTCTGGACAGGGCTTAGCCAAAAACATTCAGTACTTC. Translation: CASSSSGQGLAKNIQYF. V gene TRBV5-4 combines with J gene TRBJ2-4; TRBD1 agrees at 8 bases. The CDR3 has 17 residues. Germline lookup yields CDR1 SGHNT and CDR2 YYREEE (reference sequence). The trim removed 3 bases at V and 0 bases at J, leaving 8 bases unmatched.

V usage is TRBV5-6 and J usage is TRBJ2-2; D is tentatively TRBD1 or TRBD2 (5 bases each). Trimming left V 3 bases short and J 4 bases short, with 16 bases between. CDR3 length: 16 amino acids. Germline CDR1 reads SGHDT; CDR2 reads YYEEEE. The CDR3 here is CASSYRWDARTGELFF. The CDR3 region has the DNA TGTGCCAGCAGCTATAGATGGGACGCTCGCACCGGGGAGCTGTTTTTT.

This clone was seen only once. This chain uses TRBV6-1 with TRBJ1-2; 7 bases line up with TRBD1. V trimming: 4 bases; J trimming: 6 bases; junction bases outside the gene matches: 11. This CDR3 region has 15 residues. CDR1 is MNHNS and CDR2 is SASEGT in the germline V gene. In DNA, the CDR3 is TGTGCCAGCAGTGCCCAACTAGGGGGCATTGATGGCTACACCTTC. It encodes CASSAQLGGIDGYTF.

This clone appeared a single time. This sequence joins TRBV6-1 and TRBJ2-5; 7 bases fit TRBD2. V trimming: 5 bases; J trimming: 1 base; junction bases outside the gene matches: 7. Germline V gives CDR1 MNHNS, CDR2 SASEGT. The CDR3 extends over 15 amino acids. CDR3 nucleotides: TGTGCCAGCAGTCCGGGGCGGGGGATCCAAGAGACCCAGTACTTC. Its protein product is CASSPGRGIQETQYF.

The chain links TRBV5-1 to TRBJ1-1, with 8 bases that match TRBD1. There are 14 residues in the CDR3. V shed 4 bases and J 5 bases; nucleotides not matched to a gene: 7. CDR1 SGHRS and CDR2 YFSETQ come from the germline V gene. The CDR3 sequence: CASSPPRGPTEAFF. DNA of the CDR3: TGCGCCAGCAGCCCACCCAGGGGGCCGACTGAAGCTTTCTTT.

This chain connects TRBV2 to TRBJ1-1, with D unclear. The CDR3 extends over 14 amino acids. The germline V gene has CDR1 SNHLY and CDR2 FYNNEI. The CDR3 sequence is CASRQISMNTEAFF. CDR3 sequence (DNA): TGTGCTTCAAGGCAGATAAGTATGAACACTGAAGCTTTCTTT.

This clone came up once. The chain carries TRBV29-1 and TRBJ1-1; D gene uncertain. Germline-derived CDR1 and CDR2 are SQVTM and ANQGSEA. This CDR3 contains 10 residues. CDR3 region: CRGLNTEAFF. CDR3 DNA: TGCCGGGGATTAAACACTGAAGCTTTCTTT.

V gene TRBV4-1 combines with J gene TRBJ1-1; 7 bases fit TRBD1. J was trimmed by 0 bases and V by 0 bases; bases with no gene match: 1. Germline CDR1 is MGHRA and CDR2 is YSYEKL. The CDR3 runs to 15 residues. CDR3 coding DNA: TGCGCCAGCAGCCAAGAAGGACAGGTGAACACTGAAGCTTTCTTT. Translating gives CASSQEGQVNTEAFF.

V is TRBV4-1 and J is TRBJ1-1, with D perhaps TRBD1 (6 bases). V shed 3 bases and J shed 6 bases, with 20 bases lying between them. The CDR3 spans 16 residues. Germline V gene sequence: CDR1 MGHRA, CDR2 YSYEKL. CDR3 coding DNA: TGCGCCAGCAGCCAGAAACTTAGCGGGACAACCCCTGAAGCTTTCTTT. Its translation: CASSQKLSGTTPEAFF.

V and J are TRBV27 and TRBJ2-3; D unresolved. Germline V gene lookup returns CDR1 MNHEY and CDR2 SMNVEV (reference sequence). The CDR3 consists of 15 residues. The V gene lost 1 base and the J gene lost 0 bases, with 8 bases spanning the gap. CDR3 sequence reads: CASSLLGHSTDTQYF. The CDR3, as DNA: TGTGCCAGCAGTTTATTAGGGCACAGCACAGATACGCAGTATTTT.

The chain combines TRBV2 with TRBJ2-6, with 10 nucleotides matching TRBD1. J lost 2 bases, V lost 4 bases, and 5 bases had no gene match. CDR3 length: 17 residues. From germline, CDR1 is SNHLY and CDR2 FYNNEI. CDR3 sequence (DNA): TGTGCCAGCAGTGGGGACAGGGGAATCCCTGGGGCCAACGTCCTGACTTTC. Its protein product is CASSGDRGIPGANVLTF.

The chain couples TRBV10-3 to TRBJ2-7, with a weak D call TRBD1 (8 bases). Between the trimmed V and J ends, which lost 7 bases and 3 bases, there was a span of 13 bases. The CDR3 spans 13 residues. Germline CDR1 ENHRY, CDR2 SYGVKD. The DNA for the CDR3 is TGTGCCATCAAGACAGGGGAGGGCTACGAGCAGTACTTC. Translating gives CAIKTGEGYEQYF.

The chain links TRBV4-3 to TRBJ2-3; the D gene is possibly TRBD1 (6 bases). V lost 0 bases to trimming and J lost 6 bases, with 7 bases between them. The CDR3 spans 13 residues. Germline V gene data show CDR1 as LGHNA and CDR2 as YSLEER. Here the CDR3 reads CASSQDQGDTQYF. CDR3 sequence (DNA): TGCGCCAGCAGCCAAGATCAGGGGGATACGCAGTATTTT.

V and J are TRBV4-1 and TRBJ2-2; D is uncertain. The germline V gene has CDR1 MGHRA and CDR2 YSYEKL. Trimming pared 2 bases from V and 8 bases from J, leaving 18 bases between. The CDR3 is 16 residues long. For the CDR3, the DNA is TGCGCCAGCAGCCAACCCGCACGAGCTCGGCGAGGGGAGCTGTTTTTT. Its protein is CASSQPARARRGELFF.

The V call is TRBV7-2, the J call TRBJ1-1; D is unclear. Germline CDR1 and CDR2: SGHTA and FQGNSA. Trimming stripped 5 bases from V and 9 bases from J, with 19 bases between. The CDR3 length is 14 residues. The CDR3 sequence is CASSLEDYSTKAFF. CDR3 nucleotides: TGTGCCAGCAGCCTGGAGGACTATAGCACAAAAGCTTTCTTT. The full variable domain, completed using reference TRBV7-2 and TRBJ1-1, is GAGVSQSPSNKVTEKGKDVELRCDPISGHTALYWYRQSLGQGLEFLIYFQGNSAPDKSGLPSDRFSAERTGGSVSTLTIQRTQQEDSAVYLCASSLEDYSTKAFFGQGTRLTVV.

The chain employs TRBV2 and TRBJ1-1; the D is unclear. Trimming stripped 8 bases from V and 0 bases from J, with 10 bases between. The CDR3 totals 13 residues. CDR1 is SNHLY and CDR2 is FYNNEI in the germline V gene. In DNA form, the CDR3 reads TGTGCCAGCGAGGCGGAGGTGAACACTGAAGCTTTCTTT. It yields the protein CASEAEVNTEAFF.

This rearrangement joins TRBV11-2 to TRBJ1-2, with D tentatively TRBD1 (6 bases). Germline V gene sequence: CDR1 SGHAT, CDR2 FQNNGV. V dropped 4 bases and J dropped 0 bases, with 12 bases sitting between them. This CDR3 spans 15 amino acids. The CDR3, as DNA: TGTGCCAGCAGCTCCCCCGGGACAACTAACTATGGCTACACCTTC. It encodes CASSSPGTTNYGYTF.

This chain joins TRBV13 and TRBJ1-1, with unresolved D. Trimming cost V 5 bases and J 3 bases, with 10 bases left between them. Germline CDR1 PRHDT, CDR2 FYEKMQ (reference sequence). The CDR3 covers 13 residues. CDR3 nucleotides: TGTGCCAGCAGCCGCTCCCCCGACACTGAAGCTTTCTTT. Translated: CASSRSPDTEAFF.

J is TRBJ2-7 and V is TRBV5-1; D is possibly TRBD1 or TRBD2 (5 bases each). Germline lookup yields CDR1 SGHRS and CDR2 YFSETQ. V was shortened by 1 base and J by 7 bases, with 12 bases between the two germline ends. The CDR3 totals 13 residues. The CDR3 loop reads CASSLLGEFEQYF. CDR3 DNA sequence: TGCGCCAGCAGCTTGTTGGGGGAATTTGAGCAGTACTTC. Full variable domain (remainder filled in from reference TRBV5-1 and TRBJ2-7): KAGVTQTPRYLIKTRGQQVTLSCSPISGHRSVSWYQQTPGQGLQFLFEYFSETQRNKGNFPGRFSGRQFSNSRSEMNVSTLELGDSALYLCASSLLGEFEQYFGPGTRLTVT.

This clone was observed a few times. At one end the junction does not follow the germline gene, possibly because of a read error. The V and J genes are TRBV6-4 and TRBJ2-6; no clear D. The CDR3 is 14 amino acids. Germline CDR1 is MRHNA and CDR2 is SNTAGT. The CDR3: CASSEFSGPKVLTF. CDR3 bases: TGTGCCAGCAGTGAGTTCTCCGGGCCCAAGGTCCTGACTTTC.

The J gene is TRBJ1-2, the V gene TRBV13; tentatively, D is TRBD1 (5 bases). This CDR3 region has 14 residues. Between the trimmed V and J ends, which lost 0 bases and 3 bases, there was a span of 8 bases. From germline, CDR1 is PRHDT and CDR2 FYEKMQ (reference sequence). CDR3 nucleotide sequence: TGTGCCAGCAGCTTAGGTGACAGTGACTATGGCTACACCTTC. Translation: CASSLGDSDYGYTF.

The V call is TRBV18, the J call TRBJ2-6; D is possibly TRBD2 (7 bases). This CDR3 region has 17 residues. The germline V and J ends were trimmed by 2 bases and 3 bases, with 14 bases remaining between them. Germline CDR1 is KGHSH and CDR2 is LQKENI. DNA of the CDR3: TGTGCCAGCTCACCATCCGCGGGGGCTCGTGGGGCCAACGTCCTGACTTTC. Its translation is CASSPSAGARGANVLTF.

The chain uses TRBV30 and TRBJ1-2; TRBD1 aligns across 7 bases. CDR1 GTSNPN and CDR2 SVGIG come from the germline V gene (reference sequence). Trimming removed 1 base from V and 7 bases from J; junction bases left unmatched: 15. This CDR3 contains 16 residues. The CDR3 here is CAWSDRDSPISGGYTF. In nucleotides, the CDR3 is TGTGCCTGGAGTGACAGGGACAGTCCTATCTCGGGTGGCTACACCTTC. The complete variable domain, with remaining parts taken from reference TRBV30 and TRBJ1-2, reads SQTIHQWPATLVQPVGSPLSLECTVEGTSNPNLYWYRQAAGRGLQLLFYSVGIGQISSEVPQNLSASRPQDRQFILSSKKLLLSDSGFYLCAWSDRDSPISGGYTFGSGTRLTVV.

This sequence joins TRBV11-2 and TRBJ1-6; a possible D gene is TRBD1 (5 bases). CDR1 SGHAT and CDR2 FQNNGV come from the germline V gene. V lost 6 bases and J lost 9, with 30 bases in between. The CDR3 contains 19 residues. CDR3 in DNA: TGTGCCAGCAGTCGAATGGGAATTAGAGAGATCCAAAGGGGTTCACCCCTCCACTTT. This gives the protein CASSRMGIREIQRGSPLHF.

The chain is built from TRBV9 and TRBJ2-7; no firm D call. This CDR3 region has 13 residues. CDR1 SGDLS and CDR2 YYNGEE come from the germline V gene. V was shortened by 0 bases and J by 5 bases, with 9 bases between the two germline ends. CDR3 DNA: TGTGCCAGCAGCGTAGGCCCACCTGACGAGCAGTACTTC. Its translation is CASSVGPPDEQYF.

As DNA, the CDR3 is TGTGCCAGCAGTCCTTACGAGGGAGCGGTCTATGGCTACACCTTC. Translation gives CASSPYEGAVYGYTF. The J gene is TRBJ1-2, the V gene TRBV6-5, with D uncertain. Germline-derived CDR1 and CDR2 are MNHEY and SVGAGI. Trimming stripped 5 bases from V and 4 bases from J, with 17 bases between. The CDR3 extends over 15 amino acids.

The CDR3 reads CAWRGGFTEAFF. The CDR3 DNA reads TGTGCCTGGAGGGGGGGCTTCACTGAAGCTTTCTTT. The rearrangement joins TRBV30 to TRBJ1-1; D possibly corresponds to TRBD1 (6 bases). V was pared by 3 bases and J by 4 bases, with 9 bases between. This CDR3 comprises 12 residues. From germline, CDR1 is GTSNPN and CDR2 SVGIG (reference sequence).